These 27 T cell receptor beta chains were sequenced from one sample in a study of shared clonotypes between healthy human individuals. Sequencing was performed with immunoSEQ multiplex PCR; in TCRdb, only in-frame clones are kept and a portion is missing. The sample records approximately 2.1 million clones, 93% being singletons. The sequencing input was naive CD4+ T cells from PBMCs. Subset: CD45RA+ positively selected. Source of these receptors: a man between 18 and 29 years old in good health. Some clones in this sample may be carry-over from other donors' samples.

The chain links TRBV5-1 to TRBJ2-1, with 7 positions matching TRBD2. CDR3 length: 15 residues. V dropped 3 bases and J dropped 6; count of bases not matched to a gene: 9. Germline values: CDR1 SGHRS, CDR2 YFSETQ. The CDR3 is CASSSEGGSGNEQFF. The CDR3 DNA sequence: TGCGCCAGCAGCTCTGAGGGCGGGAGCGGCAATGAGCAGTTCTTC. The complete variable domain, with remaining parts taken from reference TRBV5-1 and TRBJ2-1, reads KAGVTQTPRYLIKTRGQQVTLSCSPISGHRSVSWYQQTPGQGLQFLFEYFSETQRNKGNFPGRFSGRQFSNSRSEMNVSTLELGDSALYLCASSSEGGSGNEQFFGPGTRLTVL.

The CDR3, as DNA: TGTGCCAGCAGCGTAGATAGCGCCCGAGCAGATACGCAGTATTTT. It encodes CASSVDSARADTQYF. This chain joins TRBV9 and TRBJ2-3; maybe TRBD2 (5 bases). The CDR3 length is 15 residues. Trimming removed 0 bases at V and 4 bases at J, with 12 bases between. Germline CDR1 and CDR2: SGDLS and YYNGEE.

This chain links TRBV7-2 with TRBJ2-7; maybe TRBD1 (6 bases). The CDR3 has 18 amino acids. V lost 4 bases to trimming and J lost 0 bases, with 22 bases between them. CDR1 and CDR2 from the germline V gene are SGHTA and FQGNSA. In nucleotides, the CDR3 is TGTGCCAGCAGCTCCTGGGGGTCAGGGGCCCTAAGCTCCTACGAGCAGTACTTC. It specifies CASSSWGSGALSSYEQYF.

V is TRBV7-8 and J is TRBJ1-1; D uncertain. V gave up 5 bases and J gave up 1 base, with 14 bases separating them. There are 15 residues in the CDR3. Germline V gives CDR1 SGHVS, CDR2 FQNEAQ. CDR3 region: CASSPREIQNTEAFF. CDR3 nucleotide sequence: TGTGCCAGCAGCCCTAGGGAGATTCAGAACACTGAAGCTTTCTTT. Using reference TRBV7-8 and TRBJ1-1 for the parts outside the CDR3, the full variable domain is GAGVSQSPRYKVAKRGQDVALRCDPISGHVSLFWYQQALGQGPEFLTYFQNEAQLDKSGLPSDRFFAERPEGSVSTLKIQRTQQEDSAVYLCASSPREIQNTEAFFGQGTRLTVV.

The rearrangement links TRBV25-1 to TRBJ2-1; the match to TRBD2 covers 12 bases. The CDR3 covers 18 residues. The germline V gene has CDR1 MGHDK and CDR2 SYGVNS. After removal of 2 bases from V and 2 bases from J, the junction contained 7 bases not matched to a gene. This chain's CDR3 is CASSELLAGGPTYNEQFF. CDR3 bases: TGTGCCAGCAGTGAACTCCTAGCGGGAGGGCCTACCTACAATGAGCAGTTCTTC.

In this sample, this clone turned up once. The germline gene is not matched at one end of the junction; a read error may be the cause. The chain couples TRBV7-2 to TRBJ2-3; TRBD1 agrees at 10 bases. CDR1 is SGHTA, CDR2 FQGNSA, per germline. This CDR3 comprises 18 residues. The CDR3 DNA is TGTGCCAGCAGCTTAAGTTGGCGTGGACAGGGGGGGACAGACACGCAGTATTTT. Translation gives CASSLSWRGQGGTDTQYF.

The chain carries TRBV30 and TRBJ2-1, with D possibly TRBD2 on 5 matching bases. Trimming stripped 0 bases from V and 9 bases from J, with 21 bases between. There are 16 residues in the CDR3. CDR1 is GTSNPN and CDR2 is SVGIG in the germline V gene (reference sequence). CDR3 sequence: CAWSVRGRGFWGEQFF. The CDR3 nucleotides are TGTGCCTGGAGTGTACGGGGTCGCGGCTTCTGGGGTGAGCAGTTCTTC.

This rearrangement joins TRBV5-1 to TRBJ2-3, with no clear D. V lost 4 bases and J 4 bases, leaving 19 bases between the germline ends. Germline V gives CDR1 SGHRS, CDR2 YFSETQ. CDR3 size: 16 residues. The CDR3 is CASSLGPRTGSDTQYF. The CDR3 DNA is TGCGCCAGCAGCCTCGGGCCCCGAACCGGCTCAGATACGCAGTATTTT.

The V call is TRBV5-1, the J call TRBJ2-1; 9 nucleotides match TRBD1. The CDR3 sequence is 14 residues long. Per germline, CDR1 SGHRS and CDR2 YFSETQ. The V and J ends lost 4 bases and 9 bases, in that order; junction bases with no gene match: 8. CDR3 nucleotide sequence: TGCGCCAGCAGCGCGGGACAGGGAGGCGGTGAGCAGTTCTTC. Amino acid sequence: CASSAGQGGGEQFF.

The genes are TRBV4-2 and TRBJ1-3; D remains ambiguous. The V end lost 2 bases, the J end lost 0 bases, and 8 bases lay between the germline ends. The V gene's germline CDR1 is LGHNA and CDR2 YNFKEQ. There are 15 residues in the CDR3. The CDR3 protein is CASSQLLNSGNTIYF. CDR3 DNA sequence: TGTGCCAGCAGCCAATTGCTGAACTCTGGAAACACCATATATTTT.

The V call is TRBV5-4, the J call TRBJ2-1; D is perhaps TRBD2 (6 bases). V lost 6 bases to trimming and J lost 14 bases, with 21 bases between them. The V gene's germline CDR1 is SGHNT and CDR2 YYREEE (reference sequence). The CDR3 consists of 13 residues. The CDR3 protein is CASTQWGGEAKFF. The CDR3, as DNA: TGTGCCAGCACCCAATGGGGCGGGGAGGCTAAGTTCTTC.

V and J are TRBV19 and TRBJ2-5; D ambiguous. Trimming left V 6 bases short and J 2 bases short, with 13 bases between. This CDR3 region has 14 residues. Germline CDR1 reads LNHDA; CDR2 reads SQIVND (reference sequence). The CDR3 sequence is CASRDRETQETQYF. The CDR3 region has the DNA TGTGCCAGTAGGGACCGCGAGACTCAAGAGACCCAGTACTTC.

The gene calls are TRBV6-5 and TRBJ1-2; tentatively, D is TRBD1 (5 bases). Germline V gene lookup returns CDR1 MNHEY and CDR2 SVGAGI. The CDR3 runs to 14 residues. Between the trimmed V and J ends, which lost 7 bases and 0 bases, there was a span of 12 bases. This CDR3 is CASMSLGANYGYTF. In DNA, the CDR3 is TGTGCCAGCATGTCTTTGGGGGCTAACTATGGCTACACCTTC.

The chain is built from TRBV6-1 and TRBJ1-2, with D hard to call. The CDR3 spans 15 residues. V was clipped by 4 bases and J by 2 bases, with 14 bases between them. Germline V gives CDR1 MNHNS, CDR2 SASEGT. The CDR3 region is CASSGQNQENYGYTF. The CDR3 DNA reads TGTGCCAGCAGTGGTCAAAACCAGGAGAACTATGGCTACACCTTC.

Regarding this clone: At the DNA level, this CDR3 is encoded by other sequences in the same sample as well. The J gene is TRBJ1-1, the V gene TRBV7-8; no clear D gene. The germline CDR1 and CDR2 sequences are SGHVS and FQNEAQ. This CDR3 region has 11 residues. V lost 8 bases, J lost 1 base, and 5 bases lay in between. The CDR3 DNA is TGTGCCAGCGGCACGAACACTGAAGCTTTCTTT. Protein sequence: CASGTNTEAFF.

The rearrangement uses TRBV30 and TRBJ1-5; TRBD1 is a possible D gene (5 bases). This CDR3 spans 13 amino acids. CDR1 and CDR2 from the germline V gene are GTSNPN and SVGIG (reference sequence). The ends were cut back, 2 bases at V and 6 bases at J, with 11 bases in the middle. As DNA, the CDR3 is TGTGCCTGGAGTCTGTCTACAGGTCAGCCCCAGCATTTT. Translated, it gives CAWSLSTGQPQHF.

The CDR3 region is CAISETGTNNQAKNIQYF. The CDR3 DNA is TGTGCCATCAGTGAGACCGGGACAAACAACCAGGCCAAAAACATTCAGTACTTC. This sequence joins TRBV10-3 and TRBJ2-4; D is possibly TRBD1 (6 bases). The CDR3 runs to 18 residues. In germline, CDR1 is ENHRY, CDR2 SYGVKD. V dropped 2 bases and J dropped 1 base, with 18 bases sitting between them.

The chain couples TRBV14 to TRBJ2-4; D is ambiguous. CDR1 and CDR2 from the germline V gene are SGHDN and FVKESK. The CDR3 runs to 18 residues. The V end was cut by 4 bases, the J end by 0 bases, with 19 bases between. The CDR3 DNA reads as TGTGCCAGCAGCCCTTCCCCCCCCGACCCCCGAGCCAAAAACATTCAGTACTTC. Its translation is CASSPSPPDPRAKNIQYF.

The chain is built from TRBV5-1 and TRBJ1-2; TRBD1 matches at 10 bases. J was trimmed by 8 bases and V by 4 bases; bases with no gene match: 8. CDR3 length: 14 residues. Per the germline V gene, CDR1 is SGHRS and CDR2 is YFSETQ. CDR3: CASSTTTGGAGYTF. DNA of the CDR3: TGCGCCAGCAGCACCACGACAGGGGGCGCCGGCTACACCTTC.

This clone was found a few times. This chain links TRBV30 with TRBJ1-5; tentative D call: TRBD1 (5 bases). In germline, CDR1 is GTSNPN, CDR2 SVGIG (reference sequence). The CDR3 spans 16 residues. Trimming removed 1 base at V and 2 bases at J, with 15 bases between. This CDR3 reads CAWSATGAWGNQPQHF. The CDR3 DNA is TGTGCCTGGAGTGCCACTGGGGCTTGGGGCAATCAGCCCCAGCATTTT.

The V gene is TRBV5-1, the J gene TRBJ2-3; tentatively, D is TRBD1 (5 bases). Germline values: CDR1 SGHRS, CDR2 YFSETQ. Trimming stripped 0 bases from V and 4 bases from J, with 9 bases between. This CDR3 comprises 14 residues. CDR3 protein: CASSLVPGPDTQYF. For the CDR3, the DNA is TGCGCCAGCAGCTTGGTCCCAGGGCCAGATACGCAGTATTTT.

The chain has TRBV4-2 and TRBJ2-1; the match to TRBD2 covers 9 bases. CDR1 LGHNA and CDR2 YNFKEQ come from the germline V gene. The V segment lost 0 bases and the J segment 7 bases; nucleotides outside the gene matches: 1. This CDR3 is 14 amino acids long. The CDR3 spells CASSQDLAGNEQFF. As DNA, the CDR3 is TGTGCCAGCAGCCAAGACCTAGCGGGAAATGAGCAGTTCTTC.

This clone was recorded once. The V call is TRBV6-1, the J call TRBJ1-5; possible D gene TRBD1, 6 bases. V gave up 4 bases and J gave up 6 bases, with 16 bases separating them. From germline, CDR1 is MNHNS and CDR2 SASEGT. This CDR3 region has 15 residues. This CDR3 reads CASSGGGRGGQPQHF. CDR3 nucleotide sequence: TGTGCCAGCAGTGGAGGGGGGCGCGGTGGTCAGCCCCAGCATTTT.

The rearrangement uses TRBV28 and TRBJ2-7; 9 nucleotides match TRBD2. The CDR3 has 16 residues. The V gene end was trimmed by 7 bases and the J gene end by 4 bases; junction bases not matched to a gene: 14. Germline CDR1 and CDR2: MDHEN and SYDVKM. DNA for the CDR3: TGTGCCAGCACCAGACTTAGCGGGAGTTCCCAATACGAGCAGTACTTC. Its protein is CASTRLSGSSQYEQYF.

The genes are TRBV7-3 and TRBJ1-4, with D maybe TRBD1 (6 bases). CDR3 length equals 15 residues. The germline CDR1 and CDR2 sequences are SGHTA and FQGTGA. V lost 1 base and J lost 5, with 11 bases in between. The CDR3 region has the DNA TGTGCCAGCAGCTTAAGGGGGGGCCGAAATGAAAAACTGTTTTTT. It translates to CASSLRGGRNEKLFF.

The sample holds a few counts of this clone. The V call is TRBV5-4, the J call TRBJ1-1, with a possible D match to TRBD1 (5 bases). Germline CDR1 and CDR2: SGHNT and YYREEE (reference sequence). The CDR3 sequence is 13 residues long. The V gene lost 4 bases and the J gene lost 1 base, with 8 bases spanning the gap. The CDR3 DNA is TGTGCCAGCAGCGGCGGGACGAACACTGAAGCTTTCTTT. Amino acids: CASSGGTNTEAFF.

The chain joins TRBV9 to TRBJ2-7, with D uncertain. The germline gives CDR1 SGDLS, CDR2 YYNGEE. There are 17 residues in the CDR3. V lost 2 bases and J 3 bases, leaving 21 bases between the germline ends. CDR3 in amino acids: CASSVPLFAASFYEQYF. CDR3 in DNA: TGTGCCAGCAGCGTTCCACTCTTCGCGGCTTCTTTCTACGAGCAGTACTTC.